This entry lists 20 T cell receptor beta chains sequenced from one sample in a study of long-term antiretroviral therapy in people with HIV. It was version v3.0 of the immunoSEQ assay that was run at survey level. The protocol was immunoSEQ multiplex PCR, while the TCRdb copy is restricted to in-frame clones and leaves out a portion. The data contain about 19,000 clones, around 76% of them singletons. This specimen consisted of unsorted PBMCs, obtained 0.5 years before starting antiretroviral therapy. Source of these receptors: a woman aged 45-65 years with HIV.

Written as DNA, the CDR3 is TGTGCCAGCAGTGAAGCGCGATGGGGGGCGGACGAGCAGTACGTC. This sequence encodes CASSEARWGADEQYV. This chain connects TRBV6-1 to TRBJ2-7; either TRBD1 or TRBD2 may fit D (6 bases each). The CDR3 has 15 amino acids. Germline assignment: CDR1 MNHNS and CDR2 SASEGT. V lost 0 bases to trimming and J lost 5 bases, with 14 bases between them.

J is TRBJ1-5 and V is TRBV27; the D gene is possibly TRBD1 (6 bases). CDR1 and CDR2 (germline): MNHEY, SMNVEV (reference sequence). The CDR3 sequence is 14 residues long. V lost 5 bases to trimming and J lost 0 bases, with 8 bases between them. The CDR3 spells CASSTGSSNQPQHF. Written as DNA, the CDR3 is TGTGCCAGCAGTACAGGGTCTAGCAATCAGCCCCAGCATTTT.

The chain uses TRBV30 and TRBJ2-5, with 11 positions matching TRBD1. V lost 0 bases, J lost 5 bases, and 5 bases stayed unmatched. Germline CDR1 reads GTSNPN; CDR2 reads SVGIG (reference sequence). The CDR3 covers 15 residues. The CDR3 here is CAWSVGQGAWETQYF. In DNA, the CDR3 is TGTGCCTGGAGTGTAGGACAGGGGGCTTGGGAGACCCAGTACTTC.

The rearrangement links TRBV5-5 to TRBJ1-1, with unresolved D. V was clipped by 1 base and J by 0 bases, with 10 bases between them. Germline CDR1 SGHKS, CDR2 YYEKEE (reference sequence). The CDR3 is 15 amino acids. The CDR3 here is CASSLFEAMNTEAFF. The CDR3 coding sequence is TGTGCCAGCAGCTTGTTTGAGGCTATGAACACTGAAGCTTTCTTT.

The V and J genes are TRBV29-1 and TRBJ2-5; 8 bases fit TRBD2. CDR3 length equals 12 residues. Germline V gene lookup returns CDR1 SQVTM and CDR2 ANQGSEA. Trimming removed 3 bases from V and 3 bases from J; junction bases left unmatched: 0. This CDR3 reads CSVERGEETQYF. Written as DNA, the CDR3 is TGCAGCGTTGAGCGGGGGGAAGAGACCCAGTACTTC.

CDR3 nucleotide sequence: TGTGCCAGCAGCATTAGGGCGGGGGGGCGCGGAGTCACCGGGGAGCTGTTTTTT. Its translation: CASSIRAGGRGVTGELFF. The V gene is TRBV9, the J gene TRBJ2-2; 9 positions match TRBD2. CDR1 is SGDLS, CDR2 YYNGEE, per germline. The CDR3 has 18 amino acids. V trimming: 4 bases; J trimming: 4 bases; junction bases outside the gene matches: 14.

V gene TRBV4-1 combines with J gene TRBJ2-7; D remains unclear. Trimming took off 0 bases at V and 0 bases at J, with 6 bases between the two ends. Germline V gene sequence: CDR1 MGHRA, CDR2 YSYEKL. The CDR3 sequence is 14 residues long. The CDR3 sequence: CASSQDTVSYEQYV. As DNA, the CDR3 is TGCGCCAGCAGCCAAGATACGGTCTCCTACGAGCAGTACGTC.

This chain links TRBV5-1 with TRBJ2-7; maybe TRBD1 (6 bases). V was clipped by 1 base and J by 2 bases, with 10 bases between them. There are 14 residues in the CDR3. CDR1 and CDR2 (germline): SGHRS, YFSETQ. The CDR3 coding sequence is TGCGCCAGCAGCTTGACAGGGATCCCCTACGAGCAGTACTTC. Its protein is CASSLTGIPYEQYF. The full variable domain, rest sourced from reference TRBV5-1 and TRBJ2-7, is KAGVTQTPRYLIKTRGQQVTLSCSPISGHRSVSWYQQTPGQGLQFLFEYFSETQRNKGNFPGRFSGRQFSNSRSEMNVSTLELGDSALYLCASSLTGIPYEQYFGPGTRLTVT.

This chain's CDR3 is CASSPKDRASSYEQYV. The CDR3 DNA reads as TGTGCCAGCAGCCCCAAAGACAGGGCGAGCTCCTACGAGCAGTACGTC. V gene TRBV6-4 combines with J gene TRBJ2-7; 7 bases align to TRBD1. The CDR3 is made up of 16 amino acids. Germline V gene lookup returns CDR1 MRHNA and CDR2 SNTAGT. The V segment lost 6 bases and the J segment 0 bases; nucleotides outside the gene matches: 11.

The DNA of the CDR3 is TGTGCCAGCAGCGTAGTATCAGGGATGGATTCACCCCTCCACTTT. Translating it yields CASSVVSGMDSPLHF. The gene calls are TRBV9 and TRBJ1-6; TRBD1 is a possible D gene (5 bases). This CDR3 region has 15 residues. Trimming shortened V by 0 bases and J by 8 bases, and 12 bases separated the two germline ends. In germline, CDR1 is SGDLS, CDR2 YYNGEE. Using reference TRBV9 and TRBJ1-6 for the parts outside the CDR3, the full variable domain is DSGVTQTPKHLITATGQRVTLRCSPRSGDLSVYWYQQSLDQGLQFLIQYYNGEERAKGNILERFSAQQFPDLHSELNLSSLELGDSALYFCASSVVSGMDSPLHFGNGTRLTVT.

The V call is TRBV27, the J call TRBJ2-5; 7 positions agree with TRBD2. With V trimmed by 0 bases and J by 5 bases, 9 bases remained unmatched. Germline lookup yields CDR1 MNHEY and CDR2 SMNVEV (reference sequence). The CDR3 runs to 16 residues. CDR3 in DNA: TGTGCCAGCAGTTTATCGACGAGCGGGGCAGCGGAGACCCAGTACTTC. Translated: CASSLSTSGAAETQYF.

The genes are TRBV7-8 and TRBJ2-6, with D tentatively TRBD1 (6 bases). The CDR3 runs to 15 residues. CDR1 and CDR2 from the germline V gene are SGHVS and FQNEAQ. The ends were cut back, 5 bases at V and 0 bases at J, with 8 bases in the middle. The CDR3 is CASSRGGSGANVLTF. The CDR3 bases are TGTGCCAGCAGCCGAGGGGGCTCTGGGGCCAACGTCCTGACTTTC.

V and J are TRBV7-9 and TRBJ1-2; the match to TRBD1 covers 9 bases. Germline loops: CDR1 SEHNR, CDR2 FQNEAQ (reference sequence). Trimming took 2 bases from V and 8 from J; bases not matched to a gene: 9. The CDR3 has 15 amino acids. The DNA for the CDR3 is TGTGCCAGCAGCTTACTTCGGGACAGGGAATACGGCTACACCTTC. Residues: CASSLLRDREYGYTF. Using reference TRBV7-9 and TRBJ1-2 for the parts outside the CDR3, the full variable domain is DTGVSQNPRHKITKRGQNVTFRCDPISEHNRLYWYRQTLGQGPEFLTYFQNEAQLEKSRLLSDRFSAERPKGSFSTLEIQRTEQGDSAMYLCASSLLRDREYGYTFGSGTRLTVV.

The chain carries TRBV12-5 and TRBJ1-1; perhaps TRBD1 as D (6 bases). The CDR3 runs 18 residues. The germline gives CDR1 LGHNT, CDR2 FRNRAP. The germline V and J ends were trimmed by 3 bases and 1 base, with 21 bases remaining between them. CDR3 residues: CASGFRVEGEGTNTEAFF. The CDR3 DNA reads TGTGCTAGTGGTTTCCGTGTTGAGGGGGAGGGCACGAACACTGAAGCTTTCTTT.

This chain links TRBV14 with TRBJ1-5, with a possible D match to TRBD1 (5 bases). Germline V lookup: CDR1 SGHDN, CDR2 FVKESK. V was shortened by 1 base and J by 4 bases, with 8 bases between the two germline ends. The CDR3 runs to 14 residues. CDR3 protein: CASSQGGGNQPQHF. CDR3 in DNA: TGTGCCAGCAGCCAAGGGGGGGGGAATCAGCCCCAGCATTTT. The full variable domain, with the rest looked up from reference TRBV14 and TRBJ1-5, is EAGVTQFPSHSVIEKGQTVTLRCDPISGHDNLYWYRRVMGKEIKFLLHFVKESKQDESGMPNNRFLAERTGGTYSTLKVQPAELEDSGVYFCASSQGGGNQPQHFGDGTRLSIL.

The CDR3 loop reads CASTSTTGSGEKLFF. CDR3 coding DNA: TGTGCCAGCACCTCCACCACGGGCTCGGGTGAAAAACTGTTTTTT. This chain links TRBV25-1 with TRBJ1-4; no firm D call. Per germline, CDR1 MGHDK and CDR2 SYGVNS. This CDR3 region has 15 residues. V gave up 7 bases and J gave up 7 bases, with 19 bases separating them.

This clone was counted a single time. J is TRBJ2-6 and V is TRBV4-2; 12 nucleotides match TRBD2. V was clipped by 4 bases and J by 0 bases; unmatched bases: 1. The V gene's germline CDR1 is LGHNA and CDR2 YNFKEQ. The CDR3 has 17 amino acids. The CDR3 reads CASSLTSGGSGANVLTF. The CDR3 DNA follows: TGTGCCAGCAGCCTGACTAGCGGGGGCTCTGGGGCCAACGTCCTGACTTTC.

V is TRBV5-1 and J is TRBJ2-1; 9 bases align to TRBD2. J lost 9 bases, V lost 0 bases, and 10 bases had no gene match. This CDR3 has 16 residues. Germline lookup yields CDR1 SGHRS and CDR2 YFSETQ. Here the CDR3 DNA reads TGCGCCAGCAGCTTGGAGCTGCGGGGGGGCCAAGGTGAGCAGTTCTTC. This translates into CASSLELRGGQGEQFF.

A single count supports this clone. The rearrangement links TRBV7-9 to TRBJ2-5, with TRBD1 matching over 12 bases. TRBJ2-7 matches the DNA end more closely, so the J call is doubtful. The CDR3 is 14 amino acids. Germline V gives CDR1 SEHNR, CDR2 FQNEAQ (reference sequence). The CDR3 bases are TGTGCCAGCAGACCGGGACAGGGGGCGTACGAGCAGTACTTC. Protein product: CASRPGQGAYEQYF.

This clone has a handful of counts. This chain joins TRBV5-1 and TRBJ2-7, with 7 bases fitting TRBD1. V was pared by 4 bases and J by 1 base, with 8 bases of the junction left unmatched. The germline V gene has CDR1 SGHRS and CDR2 YFSETQ. CDR3 length: 15 amino acids. The DNA for the CDR3 is TGCGCCAGCAGCACCCGACAGGGACAGTCCTACGAGCAGTACTTC. Its protein is CASSTRQGQSYEQYF.